The rows below give T cell receptor beta chains drawn from one sample of a study of blood T cell repertoires in COVID-19. TCRdb keeps only in-frame clones here, not all; method: immunoSEQ multiplex PCR. The sample contains 90,000 to 150,000 clones, more than 75% of which appear only once. Sample: peripheral blood. These TCRs come from a woman between 50 and 59 years old with acute or convalescent COVID-19. The CDR3 runs from the conserved cysteine through the conserved F or W. Fields, in order: clone size, CDR3 length, J gene, V gene, D gene, CDR3 DNA, CDR3 protein. The D gene is left open where the match is weak. Expanded clones are given a class, and other clones once, few, many or no size at all.

size: .; length: 13; J: TRBJ2-7; V: TRBV27; D: .; DNA: TGTGCCAGCAGGGGGAGGCCTTCCTACGAGCAGTACTTC; CDR3: CASRGRPSYEQYF
size: .; length: 13; J: TRBJ1-3; V: TRBV10-3; D: .; DNA: TGTGCCATCGGTCCTAGCTCTGGAAACACCATATATTTT; CDR3: CAIGPSSGNTIYF
size: .; length: 14; J: TRBJ2-5; V: TRBV7-2; D: TRBD2; DNA: TGTGCCAGCAGCTTTAGCGGGGGGGCGGAGACCCAGTACTTC; CDR3: CASSFSGGAETQYF
size: .; length: 14; J: TRBJ1-3; V: TRBV5-5; D: .; DNA: TGTGCCAGCAGCCCACAGTTGGGTGGAAACACCATATATTTT; CDR3: CASSPQLGGNTIYF
size: .; length: 13; J: TRBJ1-4; V: TRBV12-3/TRBV12-4; D: .; DNA: TGTGCCAGCAGCCAATCAGGGGATGAAAAACTGTTTTTT; CDR3: CASSQSGDEKLFF
size: .; length: 16; J: TRBJ2-2; V: TRBV7-3; D: TRBD2; DNA: TGTGCCAGCAGCTCACAGACTAGCATGGGCACCGGGGAGCTGTTTTTT; CDR3: CASSSQTSMGTGELFF
size: .; length: 14; J: TRBJ1-6; V: TRBV5-4; D: .; DNA: TGTGCCAGCAGCTTGGCTCCCGCGAATTCACCCCTCCACTTT; CDR3: CASSLAPANSPLHF
size: .; length: 16; J: TRBJ1-5; V: TRBV7-2; D: TRBD1; DNA: TGTGCCAGCAGCTTAGTGGCAGGGGGCCTGGGTCAGCCCCAGCATTTT; CDR3: CASSLVAGGLGQPQHF
size: .; length: 10; J: TRBJ1-2; V: TRBV20-1; D: .; DNA: TGCAGTGCTTGGGGGGATGGCTACACCTTC; CDR3: CSAWGDGYTF
size: .; length: 15; J: TRBJ2-1; V: TRBV7-3; D: TRBD1; DNA: TGTGCCAGCAGCTTGACCGGGACAGGGGGCTTTGAGCAGTTCTTC; CDR3: CASSLTGTGGFEQFF
size: .; length: 15; J: TRBJ2-1; V: TRBV6-2/TRBV6-3; D: .; DNA: TGTGCCAGCAGTTACACCCCTGTGGGGCGGGGTGAGCAGTTCTTC; CDR3: CASSYTPVGRGEQFF
size: .; length: 13; J: TRBJ2-1; V: TRBV19; D: .; DNA: TGTGCCAGTAGTATAGAGAGGCGGGGTGAGCAGTTCTTC; CDR3: CASSIERRGEQFF
size: .; length: 16; J: TRBJ2-3; V: TRBV4-3; D: .; DNA: TGCGCCAGCAGCCCCCACTCGGAGGGTAGCACAGATACGCAGTATTTT; CDR3: CASSPHSEGSTDTQYF
size: .; length: 14; J: TRBJ2-7; V: TRBV10-1; D: .; DNA: TGCGCCAGCCAAAGGCAGAGCGGACCCTACGAGCAGTACTTC; CDR3: CASQRQSGPYEQYF
size: .; length: 14; J: TRBJ2-7; V: TRBV25-1; D: .; DNA: TGTGCCAGCAGTGACGCCGGGAAATTAGACGAGCAGTACTTC; CDR3: CASSDAGKLDEQYF
size: .; length: 15; J: TRBJ2-1; V: TRBV6-1; D: TRBD2; DNA: TGTGCCAGCAGTGAACTAGCGGGAGTTGGTAATGAGCAGTTCTTC; CDR3: CASSELAGVGNEQFF
size: .; length: 12; J: TRBJ1-4; V: TRBV28; D: .; DNA: TGTGCCAGCAGTCTTTCGAATGAAAAACTGTTTTTT; CDR3: CASSLSNEKLFF
size: .; length: 17; J: TRBJ2-7; V: TRBV19; D: TRBD1; DNA: TGTGCCAGTAGTCCCGGGACAGGGGACCCTTGGGGGAGCGAGCAGTACTTC; CDR3: CASSPGTGDPWGSEQYF
size: .; length: 15; J: TRBJ1-6; V: TRBV7-9; D: TRBD1; DNA: TGTGCCAGCAGCCTGACAGGGGGCTTGAATTCACCCCTCCACTTT; CDR3: CASSLTGGLNSPLHF
size: few; length: 13; J: TRBJ2-1; V: TRBV7-7; D: TRBD2; DNA: TGTGCCAGCAGCTTAGGGTCTAGCGGGAGTGTGGTCTTC; CDR3: CASSLGSSGSVVF
size: .; length: 11; J: TRBJ2-2; V: TRBV19; D: .; DNA: TGTGCCAGTACCCTCGCCGGGGAGCTGTTTTTT; CDR3: CASTLAGELFF
size: .; length: 13; J: TRBJ1-2; V: TRBV7-2; D: .; DNA: TGTGCCAGCAGCTTAGACATGAAGGGGGGCTACACCTTC; CDR3: CASSLDMKGGYTF